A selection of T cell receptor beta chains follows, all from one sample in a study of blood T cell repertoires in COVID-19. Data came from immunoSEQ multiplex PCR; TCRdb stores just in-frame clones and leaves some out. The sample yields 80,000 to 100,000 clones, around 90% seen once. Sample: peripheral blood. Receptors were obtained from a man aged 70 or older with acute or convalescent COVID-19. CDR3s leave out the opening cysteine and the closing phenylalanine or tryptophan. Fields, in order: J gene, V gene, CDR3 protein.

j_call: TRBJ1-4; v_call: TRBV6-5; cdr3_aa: ASSYRGQSVSEKLF
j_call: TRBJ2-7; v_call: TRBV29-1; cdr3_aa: SVGHSYEQY
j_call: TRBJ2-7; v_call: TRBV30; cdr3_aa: ACNTGSLSYEQY
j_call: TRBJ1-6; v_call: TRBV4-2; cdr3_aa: ASSQDGTGAGSPLH
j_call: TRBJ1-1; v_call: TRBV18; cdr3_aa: ASSQYGGRNTEAF
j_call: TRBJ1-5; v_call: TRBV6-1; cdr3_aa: ASSETLGDQPQH
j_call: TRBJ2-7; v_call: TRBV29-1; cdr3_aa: SATSGGSYEQY
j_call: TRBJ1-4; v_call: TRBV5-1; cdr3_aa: ASSLGGRLNEKLF
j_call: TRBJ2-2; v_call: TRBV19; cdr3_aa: ASSIGTGAAGELF
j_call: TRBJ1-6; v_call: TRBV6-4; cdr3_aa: ASSDSGRGDSPLH
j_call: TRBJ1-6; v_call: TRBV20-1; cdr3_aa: SASTVSLRGRGSPLH
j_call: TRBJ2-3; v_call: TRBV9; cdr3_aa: ASSVASGGARDTQY
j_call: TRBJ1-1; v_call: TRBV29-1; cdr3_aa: SVERQDTEAF
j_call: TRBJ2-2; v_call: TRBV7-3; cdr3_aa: ASSLTSGDTGELF
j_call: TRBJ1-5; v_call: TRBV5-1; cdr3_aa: ASSLGRGQPQH
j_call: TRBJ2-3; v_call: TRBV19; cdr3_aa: ASSIDGTDTQY
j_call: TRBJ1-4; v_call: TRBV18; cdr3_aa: ASSPQGLGLF
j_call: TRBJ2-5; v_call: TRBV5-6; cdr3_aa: ASSLKSSKSQETQY
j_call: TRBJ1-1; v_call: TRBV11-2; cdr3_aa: ASSPRGIRDTEAF
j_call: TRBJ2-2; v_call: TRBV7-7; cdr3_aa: ASSPLGGELF
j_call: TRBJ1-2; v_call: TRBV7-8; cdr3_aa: ASSLGPLTGGGYGYT
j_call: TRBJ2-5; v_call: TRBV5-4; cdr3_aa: ASSLGQGIRETQY
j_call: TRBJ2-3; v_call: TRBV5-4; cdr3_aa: ATGSLEAGGRTDTQY
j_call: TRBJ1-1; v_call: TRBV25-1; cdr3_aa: ASSEAPDSWTEAF
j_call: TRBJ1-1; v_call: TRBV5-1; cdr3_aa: ASSGDRVNTEAF
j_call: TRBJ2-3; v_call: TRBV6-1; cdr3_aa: ASSELAGGQTKQY
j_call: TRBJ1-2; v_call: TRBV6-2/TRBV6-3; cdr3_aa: ASSYEQIDGYT
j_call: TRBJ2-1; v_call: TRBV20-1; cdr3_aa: SASALGAGKQNEQF
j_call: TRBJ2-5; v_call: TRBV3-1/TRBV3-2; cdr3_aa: ASSPQGAIETQY
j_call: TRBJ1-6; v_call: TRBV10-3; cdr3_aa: AISERTETNSPLH
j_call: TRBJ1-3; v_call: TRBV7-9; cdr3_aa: ASSLARHSGNTIY
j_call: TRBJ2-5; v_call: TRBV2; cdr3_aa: ASGGEGAWETQY
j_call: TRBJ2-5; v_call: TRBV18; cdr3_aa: ASSPPRGETQY
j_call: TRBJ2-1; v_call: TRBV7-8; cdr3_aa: ASSFTSGGEWNEQF
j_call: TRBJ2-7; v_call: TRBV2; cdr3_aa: ASSGGLKREQY
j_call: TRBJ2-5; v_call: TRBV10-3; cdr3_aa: AISEGGQLETQY
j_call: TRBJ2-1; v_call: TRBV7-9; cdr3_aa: ASSPLGDRGYNEQF
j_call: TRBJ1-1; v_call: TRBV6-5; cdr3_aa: ASSYALGDRGVAF